The rows below give T cell receptor beta chains drawn from one sample of a study of cytomegalovirus exposure and HLA in healthy donors. Some clones are missing from TCRdb's copy, which holds only in-frame ones; the method was immunoSEQ multiplex PCR. The repertoire holds 100,000 or so clones, with 70% to 80% as singletons. The material sequenced was PBMCs. The origin of the receptors is a male donor in good health and CMV-seropositive. Both conserved end residues are part of each CDR3. A D gene is named only where the DNA matches it firmly. The size of a clone is reported for some rows only, either as once, few or many, or as a class for expanded clones.

abundance: .; v_gene: TRBV7-2; d_gene: .; j_gene: TRBJ2-5; CDR3aa: CASSLGGGAGQETQYF; CDR3nt: TGTGCCAGCAGCTTAGGCGGAGGGGCAGGACAAGAGACCCAGTACTTC
abundance: .; v_gene: TRBV11-2; d_gene: TRBD1; j_gene: TRBJ2-7; CDR3aa: CASSLLGQGKYEQYF; CDR3nt: TGTGCCAGCAGCTTGCTGGGACAGGGGAAGTACGAGCAGTACTTC
abundance: .; v_gene: TRBV29-1; d_gene: .; j_gene: TRBJ1-2; CDR3aa: CSVVQDYGYTF; CDR3nt: TGCAGCGTTGTACAGGATTATGGCTACACCTTC
abundance: once; v_gene: TRBV5-6; d_gene: .; j_gene: TRBJ1-1; CDR3aa: CVSSRKLEAFF; CDR3nt: TGTGTCAGCAGCAGAAAACTTGAAGCTTTCTTT
abundance: .; v_gene: TRBV23-1; d_gene: TRBD2; j_gene: TRBJ2-1; CDR3aa: CASSPGTSGSNEQFF; CDR3nt: TGCGCCAGCAGTCCCGGGACTAGCGGGAGCAATGAGCAGTTCTTC
abundance: once; v_gene: TRBV5-4; d_gene: .; j_gene: TRBJ2-7; CDR3aa: CATRRDTYEQYF; CDR3nt: TGTGCCACCCGGCGGGATACCTACGAGCAGTACTTC
abundance: .; v_gene: TRBV5-1; d_gene: .; j_gene: TRBJ2-1; CDR3aa: CASSSGTVEENEQFF; CDR3nt: TGCGCCAGCAGCTCAGGGACTGTAGAGGAAAATGAGCAGTTCTTC
abundance: .; v_gene: TRBV27; d_gene: TRBD2; j_gene: TRBJ2-7; CDR3aa: CASSVREGPYEQYF; CDR3nt: TGTGCCAGCAGCGTACGGGAGGGCCCCTACGAGCAGTACTTC
abundance: .; v_gene: TRBV6-1; d_gene: .; j_gene: TRBJ2-4; CDR3aa: CASREPGNSQYF; CDR3nt: TGTGCCAGCAGAGAGCCAGGAAACAGTCAGTACTTC
abundance: once; v_gene: TRBV5-6; d_gene: .; j_gene: TRBJ2-1; CDR3aa: CASSWGESKFF; CDR3nt: TGTGCCAGCAGCTGGGGGGAGTCGAAGTTCTTC
abundance: .; v_gene: TRBV7-9; d_gene: TRBD2; j_gene: TRBJ2-1; CDR3aa: CASSRTSGNEQFF; CDR3nt: TGTGCCAGCAGTCGGACTAGCGGGAATGAGCAGTTCTTC
abundance: .; v_gene: TRBV6-1; d_gene: .; j_gene: TRBJ2-7; CDR3aa: CASSERGWYF; CDR3nt: TGTGCCAGCAGTGAGCGGGGTTGGTACTTC
abundance: .; v_gene: TRBV15; d_gene: TRBD1; j_gene: TRBJ2-1; CDR3aa: CATSSRTGFNEQFF; CDR3nt: TGTGCCACCAGCTCCCGGACAGGGTTTAATGAGCAGTTCTTC
abundance: .; v_gene: TRBV6-1; d_gene: .; j_gene: TRBJ2-7; CDR3aa: CASSERKESSYEQYF; CDR3nt: TGTGCCAGCAGTGAACGGAAGGAGTCGTCCTACGAGCAGTACTTC
abundance: .; v_gene: TRBV6-5; d_gene: .; j_gene: TRBJ1-2; CDR3aa: CASSYTGVGGYTF; CDR3nt: TGTGCCAGCAGTTACACAGGCGTGGGTGGCTACACCTTC
abundance: few; v_gene: TRBV4-2; d_gene: TRBD2; j_gene: TRBJ2-3; CDR3aa: CASSQETAGVTHTQYF; CDR3nt: TGTGCCAGCAGCCAAGAAACAGCGGGAGTTACACATACGCAGTATTTT
abundance: .; v_gene: TRBV4-3; d_gene: TRBD1; j_gene: TRBJ1-1; CDR3aa: CASSQGDRESTEAFF; CDR3nt: TGCGCCAGCAGCCAAGGGGACAGGGAATCCACTGAAGCTTTCTTT
abundance: .; v_gene: TRBV2; d_gene: TRBD1; j_gene: TRBJ2-7; CDR3aa: CASSEIGQGADEQYF; CDR3nt: TGTGCCAGCAGTGAAATCGGACAGGGGGCGGACGAGCAGTACTTC
abundance: .; v_gene: TRBV2; d_gene: .; j_gene: TRBJ2-7; CDR3aa: CASRGQVIGLDEQYF; CDR3nt: TGTGCCAGCAGAGGCCAGGTCATAGGACTGGACGAGCAGTACTTC
abundance: .; v_gene: TRBV28; d_gene: .; j_gene: TRBJ1-1; CDR3aa: CASSLSSRGEAFF; CDR3nt: TGTGCCAGCAGTTTATCCTCACGGGGGGAAGCTTTCTTT
abundance: .; v_gene: TRBV28; d_gene: .; j_gene: TRBJ2-2; CDR3aa: CASSPSGLTGELFF; CDR3nt: TGTGCCAGCAGTCCCTCCGGACTCACCGGGGAGCTGTTTTTT
abundance: .; v_gene: TRBV7-2; d_gene: TRBD1; j_gene: TRBJ1-4; CDR3aa: CASSLQTGLGEKLFF; CDR3nt: TGTGCCAGCAGCTTACAGACAGGGCTAGGTGAAAAACTGTTTTTT
abundance: .; v_gene: TRBV4-3; d_gene: .; j_gene: TRBJ1-5; CDR3aa: CASSQGPQVNQPQHF; CDR3nt: TGCGCCAGCAGCCAAGGGCCACAGGTCAATCAGCCCCAGCATTTT
abundance: .; v_gene: TRBV7-2; d_gene: .; j_gene: TRBJ2-3; CDR3aa: CTSSSPFPSSTDTQYF; CDR3nt: TGTACCAGCAGCTCTCCGTTCCCCTCTAGCACAGATACGCAGTATTTT
abundance: many; v_gene: TRBV7-9; d_gene: .; j_gene: TRBJ2-7; CDR3aa: CASSSRTEKDEQYF; CDR3nt: TGTGCCAGCAGCTCAAGGACAGAGAAAGACGAGCAGTACTTC
abundance: once; v_gene: TRBV11-2; d_gene: TRBD2; j_gene: TRBJ2-2; CDR3aa: CASSWTSGMNTGELFF; CDR3nt: TGTGCCAGCAGTTGGACTAGCGGGATGAACACCGGGGAGCTGTTTTTT
abundance: .; v_gene: TRBV7-9; d_gene: TRBD1; j_gene: TRBJ2-2; CDR3aa: CASSLRQGVSTGELFF; CDR3nt: TGTGCCAGCAGTTTACGACAGGGAGTAAGCACCGGGGAGCTGTTTTTT
abundance: .; v_gene: TRBV7-2; d_gene: TRBD2; j_gene: TRBJ2-2; CDR3aa: CASSLMSGINTGELFF; CDR3nt: TGTGCCAGCAGCTTAATGAGCGGGATTAACACCGGGGAGCTGTTTTTT
abundance: .; v_gene: TRBV7-8; d_gene: TRBD1; j_gene: TRBJ2-3; CDR3aa: CASSLRRDRAKDTQYF; CDR3nt: TGTGCCAGCAGCTTACGTCGGGACAGGGCTAAGGATACGCAGTATTTT
abundance: .; v_gene: TRBV18; d_gene: .; j_gene: TRBJ2-7; CDR3aa: CASSPQTGFYEQYF; CDR3nt: TGTGCCAGCTCACCACAAACAGGGTTCTACGAGCAGTACTTC
abundance: .; v_gene: TRBV10-3; d_gene: TRBD2; j_gene: TRBJ2-7; CDR3aa: CAIRVAGERNEQYF; CDR3nt: TGTGCCATCAGAGTAGCGGGAGAGAGGAACGAGCAGTACTTC
abundance: .; v_gene: TRBV7-9; d_gene: TRBD1; j_gene: TRBJ1-2; CDR3aa: CASGISGTAIYGYTF; CDR3nt: TGTGCCAGCGGCATCTCCGGGACAGCGATATATGGCTACACCTTC
abundance: .; v_gene: TRBV5-4; d_gene: TRBD1; j_gene: TRBJ2-4; CDR3aa: CASSSGQGDIQYF; CDR3nt: TGTGCCAGCAGCTCAGGACAGGGGGACATTCAGTACTTC
abundance: .; v_gene: TRBV4-2; d_gene: TRBD2; j_gene: TRBJ2-3; CDR3aa: CASSQGAGGHLDTQYF; CDR3nt: TGTGCCAGCAGCCAAGGGGCGGGAGGGCATTTGGATACGCAGTATTTT
abundance: .; v_gene: TRBV7-2; d_gene: .; j_gene: TRBJ1-5; CDR3aa: CASSLGGGDQPQHF; CDR3nt: TGTGCCAGCAGCTTAGGGGGAGGGGATCAGCCCCAGCATTTT
abundance: once; v_gene: TRBV6-1; d_gene: .; j_gene: TRBJ2-5; CDR3aa: CASSGSRGPQETQYF; CDR3nt: TGTGCCAGCAGTGGGTCCAGGGGCCCCCAAGAGACCCAGTACTTC
abundance: .; v_gene: TRBV5-1; d_gene: .; j_gene: TRBJ2-1; CDR3aa: CASTSPGIHDEQFF; CDR3nt: TGCGCCAGCACCTCGCCGGGGATTCACGATGAGCAGTTCTTC
abundance: .; v_gene: TRBV28; d_gene: .; j_gene: TRBJ2-4; CDR3aa: CASSGGGARGYIQYF; CDR3nt: TGTGCCAGCAGTGGTGGAGGAGCCCGGGGGTACATTCAGTACTTC
abundance: .; v_gene: TRBV29-1; d_gene: TRBD2; j_gene: TRBJ2-6; CDR3aa: CSVEGGATGANVLTF; CDR3nt: TGCAGCGTTGAGGGAGGGGCGACCGGGGCCAACGTCCTGACTTTC
abundance: .; v_gene: TRBV29-1; d_gene: .; j_gene: TRBJ1-2; CDR3aa: CSVERGGRGYGYTF; CDR3nt: TGCAGCGTTGAAAGGGGAGGGAGAGGCTATGGCTACACCTTC